Shown below are 2 T cell receptor beta chains from a single sample sequenced in a study of cytomegalovirus exposure and HLA in healthy donors. PCR involved 60 Vbeta and 13 Jbeta primers. The repertoire was sequenced with immunoSEQ multiplex PCR; TCRdb's copy has only in-frame clones and lacks some. The sample has about 160,000 clones; roughly 85% are singletons. The sample comprised PBMCs. The receptors originated from a man aged 18 to 29 in good health and CMV-seropositive.

This rearrangement joins TRBV4-2 to TRBJ1-6; tentative D call: TRBD1 (6 bases). The CDR3 covers 15 residues. The V gene's germline CDR1 is LGHNA and CDR2 YNFKEQ. Deletions cut 2 bases from V and 8 bases from J, with 13 bases between. The DNA for the CDR3 is TGTGCCAGCAGCCAACACCGATCAGGGGATTCACCCCTCCACTTT. Translation: CASSQHRSGDSPLHF.

CDR3 nucleotide sequence: TGTGCCAGCAGCTGGCAGGGCGGAACCTACGAGCAGTACTTC. Its protein product is CASSWQGGTYEQYF. The genes are TRBV11-2 and TRBJ2-7, with a possible D match to TRBD1 (5 bases). Germline loops: CDR1 SGHAT, CDR2 FQNNGV. With 4 bases removed from V and 2 bases from J, the gap between germline ends came to 12 bases. The CDR3 length is 14 residues.